This record covers a single T cell receptor (beta chain). This clonotype was counted a few times. Its target antigen remains unknown. Base qualities are missing; no much larger clone stands one base away. The entry originates in a study of human T cells and chemical hapten exposure listed by TCRdb under 2021. For the wider study: For sensitization, 2% DPC in acetone was applied to a roughly 2 cm by roughly 2 cm area of upper inner arm skin. Patch testing on the upper back used Finn chambers containing 0.01% DPC, with scoring done after 6 days according to International Contact Dermatitis Research Group standards. Most of the patients in the cohort were female, and the cohort covered alopecia areata with under or over 50% scalp involvement, alopecia totalis and alopecia universalis. Blood was sampled from patients pre-sensitization (week 0) and at 2, 6 and about 24 weeks after DPC sensitization. Weekly therapeutic DPC doses were additionally applied to the scalp of patients throughout the approximately 23-week study period. Libraries were pooled for sequencing, and per-sample TCR yields varied mainly because of small differences in library volumes within the pool. Peripheral blood TCR repertoire changes were tracked in vivo in alopecia patients during primary and secondary sensitization to the hapten diphenylcyclopropenone (DPC). For TCR sequencing, blood came from some 31 alopecia patients at anywhere from one to four time points (pre-sensitization, 2, 6 and 24 weeks). General study outcomes and caveats: Significantly more large CDR3 similarity clusters were formed by expanded TCRs than by pre-sensitization or healthy control sets, consistent with antigen-driven responses. The number of TCRs above 1 in 1000 frequency did not change with DPC sensitization; there was no evidence of global repertoire structure alterations. A positive correlation was found between the number of PT1 expanded TCRs and patch test score, with significance reached at thresholds 8, 16 and 32 but not 4. Repeated subsampling changed both the strength of the expansion versus patch-test correlation and the threshold at which that correlation became significant. Because all patients had alopecia, a presumed autoimmune disease, the immune response of the patients might differ from that of healthy individuals.

The receptor library was made with RACE. The run used a NextSeq 500. During library preparation, unique molecular identifiers were attached to individual cDNA molecules so that TCRs could be counted in a quantitative, reproducible way. From each blood RNA sample, both TCR alpha and TCR beta chains were sequenced. Processing in the source paper ran as follows. A median of around 100,000 TCRs per sample was observed, with a range of 23,224 to 690,600. The Decombinator software suite was used to annotate the V, J and CDR3 of the TCR reads. To make PS versus PT1 abundance plots, every sample was subsampled to the same number of TCRs (28,000). TCRs were defined as expanded if absent before sensitization and observed at least eight times at the 2-week time point. TCRdb reprocessing: public reads trimmed at Q25 with fastp, clones called with MiXCR, in-frame beta chains kept. Each entry is one CDR3 protein sequence, shown with its most common DNA and genes. The authors' filters were not applied to this entry. Present in this sample are roughly 200,000 distinct CDR3 sequences, roughly a quarter of which were seen just once. The ten top clones hold over 2% of the sample.

The time point label, as the study defines it: patch test 3, about 24 weeks after DPC sensitization. Read against the paper, the sample's treatment or condition label means: therapeutic diphenylcyclopropenone sensitization with weekly scalp DPC. At every patch-test visit, the blood draw took place before the patch test was put on. Patients were considered eligible if aged 18 to 70, diagnosed with alopecia and deemed suitable for DPC therapy, and patients were excluded if pregnant. Total RNA was isolated from unfractionated whole blood collected in Tempus Blood RNA tubes. The CDR3 measures 14 amino acids from cysteine to phenylalanine. The entry retains the CDR3 DNA only, 42 bases that are in frame from base 1. V ends up 7 bases short and J 8 bases short, with an unmatched junction base count of 11. The germline V gene yields MNHEY for CDR1 and SVGEGT for CDR2.

The sequence came from a woman aged 40 to 50 with alopecia areata. Some clones in this sample may be carry-over from other donors' samples. The sample was whole blood, taken in connection with sensitization to the hapten diphenylcyclopropenone (DPC). Rearrangement joined TRBV6-2 or TRBV6-3 to TRBJ2-1; 7 central nucleotides agree with TRBD1. The CDR3 in this case is CASNDPTGSYEQFF. The DNA reads as follows: TGTGCCAGCAACGATCCGACAGGGTCTTATGAGCAGTTCTTC.